A single sample gave rise to the 13 T cell receptor beta chains below, sequenced in a study of immune evolution from preneoplasia to lung adenocarcinoma. TCRdb keeps only in-frame clones here, not all; method: immunoSEQ multiplex PCR. The profile shows fewer than 7,500 clones, around 80% of them singletons. Material for sequencing was FFPE minimally invasive lung adenocarcinoma tissue. These receptors came from a person aged 55-79 years with lung adenocarcinoma.

The V gene is TRBV7-2, the J gene TRBJ1-3; unclear D gene. Germline assignment: CDR1 SGHTA and CDR2 FQGNSA. The CDR3 has 15 amino acids. The V and J ends lost 1 base and 3 bases respectively, with 10 bases between them. Here the CDR3 reads CASSLVTRGGNTIYF. In DNA, the CDR3 is TGTGCCAGCAGCTTAGTTACCCGGGGTGGAAACACCATATATTTT.

This clone was observed once. This chain connects TRBV11-1 to TRBJ2-3; D assignment may be TRBD1 or TRBD2 (6 bases each). V lost 7 bases, J lost 3 bases, and 20 bases lay in between. The CDR3 has 16 residues. Germline V gives CDR1 SGHAT, CDR2 FQDESV (reference sequence). The CDR3 protein is CASTFSRRGRTDTQYF. In DNA form, the CDR3 reads TGTGCCAGCACATTTTCACGGAGGGGGAGGACAGATACGCAGTATTTT.

This sequence joins TRBV15 and TRBJ1-4, with D maybe TRBD1 (5 bases). V was pared by 0 bases and J by 8 bases, with 7 bases between. Germline lookup yields CDR1 LNHNV and CDR2 YYDKDF (reference sequence). The CDR3 is made up of 13 amino acids. For the CDR3, the DNA is TGTGCCACCAGCAGAGATGAGGGGGAAAAACTGTTTTTT. Amino acid sequence: CATSRDEGEKLFF.

This rearrangement joins TRBV11-1 to TRBJ2-1; 8 nucleotides align to TRBD2. The length of the CDR3 is 16 residues. Germline CDR1 reads SGHAT; CDR2 reads FQDESV (reference sequence). V dropped 1 base and J dropped 0; count of bases not matched to a gene: 2. CDR3 DNA sequence: TGTGCCAGCAGCTTAGTAGCGGGAAGCTCCTACAATGAGCAGTTCTTC. It codes for CASSLVAGSSYNEQFF.

CDR3 sequence (DNA): TGTGCCAGCAGCTTGGACGGACTAACCAGGAACACTGAAGCTTTCTTT. Amino acid sequence: CASSLDGLTRNTEAFF. The chain combines TRBV11-2 with TRBJ1-1; no definite D call. The CDR3 loop spans 16 amino acids. The V gene's germline CDR1 is SGHAT and CDR2 FQNNGV. Trimming pared 3 bases from V and 1 base from J, leaving 15 bases between.

The V and J genes are TRBV7-2 and TRBJ2-1; D might be TRBD1 or TRBD2, each matching 7 bases. Germline V gene data show CDR1 as SGHTA and CDR2 as FQGNSA. This CDR3 is built from 13 residues. V lost 5 bases to trimming and J lost 9 bases, with 14 bases between them. CDR3 loop: CASSGFRGGEQFF. The CDR3 DNA sequence: TGTGCCAGCAGCGGCTTCAGGGGGGGTGAGCAGTTCTTC.

V usage is TRBV27 and J usage is TRBJ2-7; D gene ambiguous. V lost 0 bases and J lost 6, with 9 bases in between. The CDR3 runs to 13 residues. Germline loops: CDR1 MNHEY, CDR2 SMNVEV (reference sequence). As DNA, the CDR3 is TGTGCCAGCAGTTTATCTTACATTGGCGAGCAGTACTTC. Protein product: CASSLSYIGEQYF.

V and J are TRBV4-2 and TRBJ2-2, with D uncertain. The CDR3 runs 15 residues. V was clipped by 5 bases and J by 7 bases, with 17 bases between them. Per the germline V gene, CDR1 is LGHNA and CDR2 is YNFKEQ. CDR3 in amino acids: CASSLAGMGIGELFF. CDR3 in DNA: TGTGCCAGCAGCTTGGCCGGAATGGGAATCGGGGAGCTGTTTTTT.

This clone was observed a handful of times. The chain uses TRBV28 and TRBJ2-4; 8 bases line up with TRBD2. CDR3 length: 15 residues. Looked up from germline, CDR1 is MDHEN and CDR2 is SYDVKM. V lost 2 bases to trimming and J lost 0 bases; unmatched junction nucleotides: 0. Written as DNA, the CDR3 is TGTGCCAGCAGTTTACTAGCGGGAGCCAAAAACATTCAGTACTTC. It specifies CASSLLAGAKNIQYF.

V and J are TRBV4-2 and TRBJ2-1, with 8 bases aligning to TRBD2. The germline CDR1 and CDR2 sequences are LGHNA and YNFKEQ. CDR3 length equals 17 residues. V lost 3 bases to trimming and J lost 0 bases; unmatched junction nucleotides: 7. The DNA for the CDR3 is TGTGCCAGCAGCCAGGGAATAGCGGGAAGCTCCTACAATGAGCAGTTCTTC. It specifies CASSQGIAGSSYNEQFF.

The CDR3 protein is CASSSATVSEAFF. The CDR3 DNA follows: TGTGCCAGCAGCTCAGCGACGGTCTCAGAAGCTTTCTTT. The rearrangement uses TRBV7-6 and TRBJ1-1; D not certain. Germline V lookup: CDR1 SGHVS, CDR2 FNYEAQ. The CDR3 runs to 13 residues. V was clipped by 4 bases and J by 8 bases, with 14 bases between them.

Only a few counts were recorded for this clone. The chain joins TRBV18 to TRBJ2-2; D ambiguous. The CDR3 length is 11 residues. Germline V gene lookup returns CDR1 KGHSH and CDR2 LQKENI. Trimming cost V 5 bases and J 6 bases, with 4 bases left between them. As DNA, the CDR3 is TGTGCCAGCTCAGAATCCGGGGAGCTGTTTTTT. Translated, it gives CASSESGELFF.

This clone showed up just a few times. The chain uses TRBV2 and TRBJ1-2; 11 bases are shared with TRBD1. The CDR3 runs to 14 residues. V gave up 6 bases and J gave up 2 bases; unmatched junction bases: 2. CDR1 and CDR2 from the germline V gene are SNHLY and FYNNEI. The CDR3, as DNA: TGTGCCAGCAGGGGACAGGGGGGGAACTATGGCTACACCTTC. Its translation is CASRGQGGNYGYTF.